The clone carrying this TCR beta chain occurred many times. Its antigen is not known. This sample is drawn from a study of T cells in Graves' hyperthyroidism and ophthalmopathy. Findings and limits, study-wide: By a 13 V-J model, ophthalmopathy was set apart from stable hyperthyroidism.

Authors of the study amplified TCR beta CDR3 regions from RNA transcripts. During a first-round RT-PCR of the TCR CDR3, the HTBI primer set was used. TCRdb re-derived calls from the multiplex PCR reads in MiXCR, one entry per CDR3 protein. The table records some 350,000 distinct CDR3 sequences, roughly 15% of them present only once. For ophthalmopathy patients, the Clinical Activity Score was at least 3 and the NOSPECS grade at least 4; duration was under 3 months. The CDR3 consists of 16 residues. After removal of 7 bases from V and 2 bases from J, the junction contained 15 bases not matched to a gene. Germline values: CDR1 DFQATT, CDR2 SNEGSKA (reference sequence).

The clonotype comes from a woman in her sixties or seventies with Graves' ophthalmopathy. The sequenced material came from blood. V and J are TRBV20-1 and TRBJ2-3, with 7 bases fitting TRBD2. For the CDR3, the DNA is TGCAGTGGTTCCGACGGGGCGGGGGAGGCCACAGATACGCAGTATTTT. Translated: CSGSDGAGEATDTQYF.